One and the same sample provided the 10 T cell receptor beta chains below, sequenced in a study of shared clonotypes between healthy human individuals. Repertoires were generated with immunoSEQ multiplex PCR, while TCRdb's copy carries only in-frame clones and drops some. The sample contains around 2.5 million clones, roughly 93% of which appear only once. Sequencing was done on a sample of naive CD4+ T cells from PBMCs. The subset is: CD45RA+ positively selected. These receptors came from a man aged 18 to 30 in good health. Some clones in this sample may be carry-over from other donors' samples.

The V gene is TRBV5-1, the J gene TRBJ2-2, with unresolved D. This CDR3 comprises 15 residues. With 0 bases removed from V and 6 bases from J, the gap between germline ends came to 12 bases. Germline loops: CDR1 SGHRS, CDR2 YFSETQ. CDR3 coding DNA: TGCGCCAGCAGCTTGGACGGTAGGGCCCCCGGGGAGCTGTTTTTT. It yields the protein CASSLDGRAPGELFF. Full variable domain (rest looked up from reference TRBV5-1 and TRBJ2-2): KAGVTQTPRYLIKTRGQQVTLSCSPISGHRSVSWYQQTPGQGLQFLFEYFSETQRNKGNFPGRFSGRQFSNSRSEMNVSTLELGDSALYLCASSLDGRAPGELFFGEGSRLTVL.

J is TRBJ2-1 and V is TRBV20-1; no reliable D call. Trimming removed 3 bases from V and 13 bases from J, with 13 bases in between. Germline V CDR1 and CDR2: DFQATT, SNEGSKA (reference sequence). CDR3 length: 11 amino acids. The CDR3 here is CSASFRGRQFF. CDR3 DNA: TGCAGTGCTAGTTTTCGCGGACGACAGTTCTTC.

J is TRBJ2-7 and V is TRBV27; TRBD1 matches at 8 bases. There are 14 residues in the CDR3. CDR1 MNHEY and CDR2 SMNVEV come from the germline V gene (reference sequence). V was pared by 6 bases and J by 2 bases, with 6 bases of the junction left unmatched. The CDR3 here is CASRGLQGAYEQYF. The CDR3 bases are TGTGCCAGCAGGGGCCTACAGGGGGCCTACGAGCAGTACTTC.

This sequence joins TRBV2 and TRBJ2-3; D possibly corresponds to TRBD2 (6 bases). Trimming left V 7 bases short and J 1 base short, with 12 bases between. The V gene's germline CDR1 is SNHLY and CDR2 FYNNEI. The CDR3 length is 14 residues. This CDR3 is CASKASGGTDTQYF. The CDR3 bases are TGTGCCAGCAAAGCATCGGGGGGCACAGATACGCAGTATTTT.

This sequence joins TRBV6-1 and TRBJ1-2; D not certain. This CDR3 region has 14 residues. Trimming cost V 1 base and J 7 bases, with 13 bases left between them. Germline V CDR1 and CDR2: MNHNS, SASEGT. CDR3 DNA sequence: TGTGCCAGCAGTGAAGGGGCAGAAGGGAGTGGCTACACCTTC. It encodes CASSEGAEGSGYTF.

Comments on this clone: The DNA is omitted, as the CDR3 cannot be located on it reliably, and the CDR3 follows TCRdb's listing. This chain links TRBV30 with TRBJ1-1; the table's D call, TRBD1, was not checked against the DNA. The CDR3 adds up to 11 amino acids, both ends counted. From germline, CDR1 is GTSNPN and CDR2 SVGIG (reference sequence). The CDR3 region is CAWSVGQGSFF.

The rearrangement uses TRBV6-4 and TRBJ2-1; D remains ambiguous. Per germline, CDR1 MRHNA and CDR2 SNTAGT. This CDR3 has 13 amino acids. V was trimmed by 0 bases and J by 6 bases, leaving 6 bases between them. The CDR3 here is CASSDSGVNEQFF. The CDR3 region has the DNA TGTGCCAGCAGTGACTCGGGCGTCAATGAGCAGTTCTTC.

V and J are TRBV7-2 and TRBJ1-2; D not certain. CDR1 is SGHTA, CDR2 FQGNSA, per germline. The CDR3 contains 14 residues. V lost 5 bases to trimming and J lost 0 bases, with 10 bases between them. CDR3: CASSRVGANYGYTF. CDR3 sequence (DNA): TGTGCCAGCAGCCGGGTAGGAGCTAACTATGGCTACACCTTC. Supplemented by reference TRBV7-2 and TRBJ1-2, the full variable domain reads GAGVSQSPSNKVTEKGKDVELRCDPISGHTALYWYRQSLGQGLEFLIYFQGNSAPDKSGLPSDRFSAERTGGSVSTLTIQRTQQEDSAVYLCASSRVGANYGYTFGSGTRLTVV.

Turning to this clone: Different DNA sequences within this sample yield the same CDR3. The V and J genes are TRBV12-5 and TRBJ2-1; D not resolved. The CDR3 runs 11 residues. CDR1 LGHNT and CDR2 FRNRAP come from the germline V gene. Trimming shortened V by 5 bases and J by 4 bases, and 3 bases separated the two germline ends. Written as DNA, the CDR3 is TGTGCTAGTGGTCAGTACAATGAGCAGTTCTTC. Translating it yields CASGQYNEQFF.

The V and J genes are TRBV28 and TRBJ2-7; 7 bases are a match to TRBD1. The J segment lost 5 bases and the V segment lost 3 bases, leaving 10 bases of the junction unmatched. Germline CDR1 is MDHEN and CDR2 is SYDVKM. This CDR3 has 15 amino acids. CDR3 protein: CASSFYPDRVDEQYF. Here the CDR3 DNA reads TGTGCCAGCAGTTTTTATCCCGACAGGGTCGACGAGCAGTACTTC.